One T cell receptor beta chain is described in this entry. The antigen is undetermined. The sample is drawn from a study of PD-1 blockade in classical Hodgkin lymphoma. Overall study context: The patients were dosed with nivolumab 3 mg/kg, infused intravenously every 2 weeks. Notes on the study in general: Patients excluded were those beginning nivolumab under 1 year after ASCT.

Every patient experienced relapse after autologous stem cell transplantation, and brentuximab vedotin exposure varied. Best responses were complete response, partial response or progressive disease. The CDR3 has 15 residues. Trimming took 4 bases from V and 0 from J; bases not matched to a gene: 4. Germline CDR1 and CDR2: SGDLS and YYNGEE. Clones were read by immunoSEQ multiplex PCR, and TCRdb kept only the in-frame ones, dropping some. The profile shows about 19,000 clones, 84% of them singletons. The chain carries TRBV9 and TRBJ2-7, with 10 bases fitting TRBD2. This material consisted of peripheral blood mononuclear cells (PBMCs), taken at baseline. This sequence originates from a human donor with classical Hodgkin lymphoma. This CDR3 is CASSPGLADSYEQYF. The CDR3 coding sequence is TGTGCCAGCAGCCCAGGACTAGCGGACTCCTACGAGCAGTACTTC.